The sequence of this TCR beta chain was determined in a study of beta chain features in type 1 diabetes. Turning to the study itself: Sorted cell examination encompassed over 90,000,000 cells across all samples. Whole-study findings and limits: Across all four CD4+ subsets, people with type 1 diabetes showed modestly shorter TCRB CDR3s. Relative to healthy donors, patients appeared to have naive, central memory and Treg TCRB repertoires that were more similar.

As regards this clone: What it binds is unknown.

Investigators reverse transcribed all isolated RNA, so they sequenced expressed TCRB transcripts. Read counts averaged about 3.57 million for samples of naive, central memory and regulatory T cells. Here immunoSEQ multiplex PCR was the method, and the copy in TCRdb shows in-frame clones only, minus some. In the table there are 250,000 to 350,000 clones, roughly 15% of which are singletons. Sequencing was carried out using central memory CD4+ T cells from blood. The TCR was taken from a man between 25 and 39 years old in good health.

The CDR3, as DNA: TGTGCCAGCTCTTGGGGACTAGCGGGCAACACCGGGGAGCTGTTTTTT. It encodes CASSWGLAGNTGELFF. This chain joins TRBV18 and TRBJ2-2, with 12 bases identical to TRBD2. The V gene end was trimmed by 6 bases and the J gene end by 2 bases; junction bases not matched to a gene: 4. There are 16 residues in the CDR3. CDR1 is KGHSH and CDR2 is LQKENI in the germline V gene.